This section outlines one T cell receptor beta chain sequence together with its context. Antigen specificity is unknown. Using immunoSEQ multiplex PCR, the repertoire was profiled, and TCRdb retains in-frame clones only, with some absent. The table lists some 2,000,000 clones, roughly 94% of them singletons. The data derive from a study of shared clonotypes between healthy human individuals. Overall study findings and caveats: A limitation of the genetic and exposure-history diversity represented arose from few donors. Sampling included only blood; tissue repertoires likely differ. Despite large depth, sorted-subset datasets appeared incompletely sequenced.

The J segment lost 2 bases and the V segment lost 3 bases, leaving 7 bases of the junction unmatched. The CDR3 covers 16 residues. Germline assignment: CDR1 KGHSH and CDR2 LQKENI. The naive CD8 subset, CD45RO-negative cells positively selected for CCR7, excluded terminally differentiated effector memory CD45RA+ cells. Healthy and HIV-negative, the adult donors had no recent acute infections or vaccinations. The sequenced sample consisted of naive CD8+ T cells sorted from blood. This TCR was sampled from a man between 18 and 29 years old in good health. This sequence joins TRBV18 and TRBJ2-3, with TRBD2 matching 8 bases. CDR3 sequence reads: CASSPVTGGPTDTQYF. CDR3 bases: TGTGCCAGCTCACCGGTGACGGGGGGGCCCACAGATACGCAGTATTTT.